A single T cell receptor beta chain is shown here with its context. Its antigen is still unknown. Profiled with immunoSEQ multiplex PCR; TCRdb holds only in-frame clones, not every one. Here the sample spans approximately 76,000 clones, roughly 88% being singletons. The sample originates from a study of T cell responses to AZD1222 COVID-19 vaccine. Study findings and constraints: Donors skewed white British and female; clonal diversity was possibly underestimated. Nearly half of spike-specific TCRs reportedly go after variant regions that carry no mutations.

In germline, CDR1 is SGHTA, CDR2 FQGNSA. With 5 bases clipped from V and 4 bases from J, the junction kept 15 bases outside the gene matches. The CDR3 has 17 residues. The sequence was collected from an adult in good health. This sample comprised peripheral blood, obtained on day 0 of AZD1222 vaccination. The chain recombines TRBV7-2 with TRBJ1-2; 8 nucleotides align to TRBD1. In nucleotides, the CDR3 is TGTGCCAGCAGCCTCCGGACAGGGAAAAGTTCGGGCTATGGCTACACCTTC. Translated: CASSLRTGKSSGYGYTF.